This is a list of T cell receptor beta chains from one sample in a study of vaccination and CD4 T cells after COVID-19. No cognate antigen is known for these TCRs. MiXCR, applied by TCRdb to the PCR reads, yields one record per CDR3 protein. The sample includes about 10,000 distinct CDR3 sequences, 20% to 30% of them seen just once. Source: CD4+ T cells from blood, cultured in vitro, taken before SARS-CoV-2 vaccination. These receptors were taken from a human donor who received a COVID-19 vaccine. CDR3s include the opening cysteine and the closing phenylalanine or tryptophan. Fields, in order: J gene, D gene, clone size, V gene, CDR3 DNA, CDR3 protein. A D gene is named only where the DNA matches it firmly. Size is stated for part of the rows, as once, few or many counts, or as a class when the clone is expanded.

TRBJ2-7	NA	NA	TRBV11-3	TGTGCCAGCAGCCCTGACGGGAACTACGAGCAGTACTTC	CASSPDGNYEQYF
TRBJ2-3	NA	NA	TRBV24-1	TGTGCCACCAGTGAAGCCAGGGGAACAGATACGCAGTATTTT	CATSEARGTDTQYF
TRBJ1-2	NA	NA	TRBV19	TGTGCCACCAGAGGAGGCCTTAGCTATGGCTACACCTTC	CATRGGLSYGYTF
TRBJ1-2	TRBD1	few	TRBV20-1	TGCAGTGCTAGAGCCAGGGGGAGGGATGGCTACACCTTC	CSARARGRDGYTF
TRBJ2-3	NA	few	TRBV7-9	TGTGCCAGCAGCTTAGGACAGACCAAAATGAGCACAGATACGCAGTATTTT	CASSLGQTKMSTDTQYF
TRBJ1-1	NA	NA	TRBV5-1	TGCGCCAGCAGCTTGGCACGAGGGGACACTGAAGCTTTCTTT	CASSLARGDTEAFF
TRBJ2-5	NA	few	TRBV14	TGTGCCAGCAGCCCAACTGGAACCCCAGAGACCCAGTACTTC	CASSPTGTPETQYF
TRBJ1-5	NA	NA	TRBV19	TGTGCCAGTAGTATTAGAGGCGGACAGTCCCAGCATTTT	CASSIRGGQSQHF
TRBJ1-1	NA	NA	TRBV6-1	TGTGCCAGCAGTGTGCAAGTGGGCTACGCTGAAGCTTTCTTT	CASSVQVGYAEAFF
TRBJ2-1	TRBD2	once	TRBV5-4	TGTGCCAGCAGCTTGGGTAGCGGGGGGCTCCCTTACAATGAGCAGTTCTTC	CASSLGSGGLPYNEQFF
TRBJ1-3	NA	few	TRBV19	TGTGCTAGTAGTATTGGGGGACATATGGAGTCTGGAAACACCATATATTTT	CASSIGGHMESGNTIYF
TRBJ2-1	TRBD1	few	TRBV2	TGTGCCAGCAGTGAAGCAACAGGGGGGCAGCAGTTCTTC	CASSEATGGQQFF
TRBJ1-2	NA	NA	TRBV30	TGTGCCTGGAGTGTCAGCAACTATGGCTACACCTTC	CAWSVSNYGYTF
TRBJ1-6	NA	few	TRBV30	TGTGCCTGGAGTGATCCCTATCGTCCTAATAGGATAAGGGGTTCACCCCTCCACTTT	CAWSDPYRPNRIRGSPLHF
TRBJ1-1	TRBD1	few	TRBV6-1	TGTGCCAGCAGCCCAGGGGACAGGGCCTCTGAAGCTTTCTTT	CASSPGDRASEAFF
TRBJ2-1	NA	few	TRBV20-1	TGCAGTGCTTTACCGATCAGAAGGGGGGTTCAACTCTACAATGAGCAGTTCTTC	CSALPIRRGVQLYNEQFF
TRBJ1-2	NA	large	TRBV27	TGTGCCAGCAGTTTATGGGGGGCCGGTAACTATGGCTACACCTTC	CASSLWGAGNYGYTF
TRBJ1-6	TRBD1	few	TRBV30	TGTGCCTGGAGTGTAAAGCAGGGGGACAATTCACCCCTCCACTTT	CAWSVKQGDNSPLHF
TRBJ2-5	NA	NA	TRBV30	TGTGCCTGGAATATCGGTGGTCAAGAGACCCAGTACTTC	CAWNIGGQETQYF
TRBJ1-6	NA	medium-sized	TRBV20-1	TGCAGTGCTAGAGATCCGAGGGTCCAGTTTTCACCCCTCCACTTT	CSARDPRVQFSPLHF
TRBJ1-1	NA	NA	TRBV2	TGTGCCAGCAGCGGGACGGGCCGTGAAGCTTTCTTT	CASSGTGREAFF
TRBJ2-5	NA	NA	TRBV7-9	TGTGCCAGCAGCTTGGCGGGGTTGGAGAAAGAGACCCAGTACTTC	CASSLAGLEKETQYF
TRBJ2-7	TRBD2	NA	TRBV7-6	TGTGCCAGCAGCCGCCTTAGCGGGGGGGACGAGCAGTACTTC	CASSRLSGGDEQYF
TRBJ2-7	TRBD1	NA	TRBV20-1	TGCAGTGCTGGTGAAGTGGACAGGCTCCGTTACGAGCAGTACTTC	CSAGEVDRLRYEQYF
TRBJ2-2	NA	NA	TRBV6-1	TGTGCCAGCAGTGAAGGTAACAGTAACACCGGGGAGCTGTTTTTT	CASSEGNSNTGELFF
TRBJ1-1	NA	few	TRBV19	TGTGCCAGTAGAAAGACCGGGGCGAACACTGAAGCTTTCTTT	CASRKTGANTEAFF
TRBJ2-7	NA	NA	TRBV14	TGTGCCAGCAGCCAAGTACAAGCGGGCGAGCAGTACTTC	CASSQVQAGEQYF
TRBJ2-2	NA	few	TRBV6-2/TRBV6-3	TGTGCCAGCAGTTGGGGGGGCGACACCGGGGAGCTGTTTTTT	CASSWGGDTGELFF
TRBJ1-2	NA	NA	TRBV19	TGTGCCAGTAGTAGCGAAGGGGTTAACTATGGCTGCACCTTC	CASSSEGVNYGCTF
TRBJ1-4	NA	few	TRBV20-1	TGCAGTGCCAACGTCGGGGGGGGAAAACTGTTTTTT	CSANVGGGKLFF
TRBJ1-3	NA	NA	TRBV2	TGTGCCAGCTTGAAGGGATCCTCTGGAAACACCATATATTTT	CASLKGSSGNTIYF
TRBJ1-4	TRBD1	NA	TRBV5-6	TGTGCCAGCAGCTTACTGGGGGCAGGGGGAAATGAAAAACTGTTTTTT	CASSLLGAGGNEKLFF
TRBJ2-7	TRBD1	NA	TRBV6-1	TGTGCCAGCACTTCCCCCCGGACAGGGGGCATCTACGAGCAGTACTTC	CASTSPRTGGIYEQYF
TRBJ2-7	NA	NA	TRBV6-1	TGTGCCGCTCGTCGATCCAGGGACTCCGAGCAGTACTTC	CAARRSRDSEQYF
TRBJ2-7	NA	NA	TRBV30	TGTGCCTGGAGTGTACGTTTAGGGGCCGAGCAGTACTTC	CAWSVRLGAEQYF
TRBJ1-6	TRBD1	few	TRBV19	TGTGCCAGTGAGGACAGGGCGTCGAGGTCCCTCCACTTT	CASEDRASRSLHF
TRBJ1-4	TRBD1	NA	TRBV18	TGTGCCAGCTCACCGACCCTGACAGGGGGAGCAACTAATGAAAAACTGTTTTTT	CASSPTLTGGATNEKLFF
TRBJ2-5	NA	NA	TRBV30	TGTGCCTGGAGTGTACGTCTCCTGTACCAAGAGACCCAGTACTTC	CAWSVRLLYQETQYF
TRBJ1-2	NA	NA	TRBV11-3	TGTGCCAGCAGCTTAGAGCCCACAGGCCCCTATGGCTACACCTTC	CASSLEPTGPYGYTF
TRBJ1-4	TRBD1	NA	TRBV6-1	TGTGCCAGCAATACAGGGGGCTCGTATGAAAAACTGTTTTTT	CASNTGGSYEKLFF
TRBJ2-7	NA	NA	TRBV6-1	TGTGCCAGCAGTGCCCTCAAGACGGGTGGGAAGCAGTACTTC	CASSALKTGGKQYF
TRBJ1-4	NA	once	TRBV5-4	TGTGCCAGCAGCTTCCCCGAGGGAGGCGAAAAACTGTTTTTT	CASSFPEGGEKLFF
TRBJ2-7	NA	NA	TRBV5-1	TGCGCCAGCAGCTTGGAGGCGGGGATGGAATCCTACGAGCAGTACTTC	CASSLEAGMESYEQYF
TRBJ2-1	TRBD2	NA	TRBV25-1	TGTGCCAGCAGCTTTAGCGGGGGTATCAACAATGAGCAGTTCTTC	CASSFSGGINNEQFF
TRBJ2-2	NA	few	TRBV7-2	TGTGCCAGCAGCCGTACCAGGGGTTACACCGGGGAGCTGTTTTTT	CASSRTRGYTGELFF
TRBJ1-2	NA	few	TRBV24-1	TGTGCCACCACAGAACGGGACGGCAGGGGCTACACCTTC	CATTERDGRGYTF
TRBJ2-5	NA	few	TRBV6-4	TGTGCCAGCAGGAAGAAAGAGACCCAGTACTTC	CASRKKETQYF
TRBJ1-2	NA	few	TRBV11-3	TGTGCCAGCAGCCCTGGACAGATGGGTGGCTACACCTTC	CASSPGQMGGYTF
TRBJ1-6	NA	few	TRBV25-1	TGTGCCAGCAGTGCCACGGGGGACGACGGGAATTCACCCCTCCACTTT	CASSATGDDGNSPLHF
TRBJ2-3	NA	NA	TRBV20-1	TGCAGTGGTAGAGACGGGACCGGGGCCGAGGATACGCAGTATTTT	CSGRDGTGAEDTQYF
TRBJ1-1	NA	few	TRBV10-3	TGTGCCATCAGCATAACTGGGAGGAACACTGAAGCTTTCTTT	CAISITGRNTEAFF
TRBJ2-7	TRBD1	few	TRBV20-1	TGCAGTGCTATTATTACCGGAGACAGGGAGCTTCCGTACTTC	CSAIITGDRELPYF
TRBJ2-3	NA	medium-sized	TRBV7-6	TGTGCCAGCAGCTTAGCCTACCTCTCAGATACGCAGTATTTT	CASSLAYLSDTQYF
TRBJ2-2	NA	NA	TRBV30	TGTGCCGGTTCCCGGGGGTCCCTTAACACCGGGGAGCTGTTTTTT	CAGSRGSLNTGELFF